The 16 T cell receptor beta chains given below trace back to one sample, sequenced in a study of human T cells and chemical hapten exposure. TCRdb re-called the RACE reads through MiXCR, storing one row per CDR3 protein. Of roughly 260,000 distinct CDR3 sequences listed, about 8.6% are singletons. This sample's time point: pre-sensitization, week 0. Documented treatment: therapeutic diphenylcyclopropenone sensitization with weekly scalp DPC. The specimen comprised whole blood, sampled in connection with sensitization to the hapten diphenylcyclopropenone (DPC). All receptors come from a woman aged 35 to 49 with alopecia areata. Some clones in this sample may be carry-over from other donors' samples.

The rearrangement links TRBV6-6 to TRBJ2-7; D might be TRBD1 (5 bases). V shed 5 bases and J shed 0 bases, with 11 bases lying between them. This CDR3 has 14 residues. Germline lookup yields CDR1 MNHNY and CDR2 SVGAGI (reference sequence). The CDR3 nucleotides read TGTGCCAGCAGTCGGACACTTGTCTCCTACGAGCAGTACTTC. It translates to CASSRTLVSYEQYF.

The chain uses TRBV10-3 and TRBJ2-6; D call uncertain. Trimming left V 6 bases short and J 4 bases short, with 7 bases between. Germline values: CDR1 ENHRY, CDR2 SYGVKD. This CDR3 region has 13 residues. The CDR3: CAISANGANVLTF. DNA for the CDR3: TGTGCCATCAGCGCCAACGGGGCCAACGTCCTGACTTTC.

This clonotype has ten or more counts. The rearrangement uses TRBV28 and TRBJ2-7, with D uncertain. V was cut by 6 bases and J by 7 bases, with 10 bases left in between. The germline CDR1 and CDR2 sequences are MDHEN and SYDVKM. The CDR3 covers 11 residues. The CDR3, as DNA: TGTGCCAGCAGCCTAAGTCGGGAGCAGTACTTC. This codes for CASSLSREQYF. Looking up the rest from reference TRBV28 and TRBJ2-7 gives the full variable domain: DVKVTQSSRYLVKRTGEKVFLECVQDMDHENMFWYRQDPGLGLRLIYFSYDVKMKEKGDIPEGYSVSREKKERFSLILESASTNQTSMYLCASSLSREQYFGPGTRLTVT.

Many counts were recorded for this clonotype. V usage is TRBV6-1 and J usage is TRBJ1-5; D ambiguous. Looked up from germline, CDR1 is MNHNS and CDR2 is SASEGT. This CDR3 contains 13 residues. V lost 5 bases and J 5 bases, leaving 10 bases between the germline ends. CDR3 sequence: CASSFSEDQPQHF. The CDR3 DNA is TGTGCCAGCAGTTTTAGCGAAGATCAGCCCCAGCATTTT.

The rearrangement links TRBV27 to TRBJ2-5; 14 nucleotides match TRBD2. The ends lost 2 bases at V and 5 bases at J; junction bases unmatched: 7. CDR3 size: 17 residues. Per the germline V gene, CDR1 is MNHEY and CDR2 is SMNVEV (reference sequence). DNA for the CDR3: TGTGCCAGCAGTTTAGGAGGGACTAGCGGGAGATCGGAGACCCAGTACTTC. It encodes CASSLGGTSGRSETQYF.

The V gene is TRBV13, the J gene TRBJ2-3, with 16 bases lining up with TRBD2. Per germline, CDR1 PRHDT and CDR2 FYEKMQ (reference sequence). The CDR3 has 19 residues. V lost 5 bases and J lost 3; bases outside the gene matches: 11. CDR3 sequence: CASSPGTSGRAVWTDTQYF. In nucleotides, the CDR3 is TGTGCCAGCAGCCCGGGGACTAGCGGGAGGGCCGTTTGGACAGATACGCAGTATTTT.

The DNA of the CDR3 is TGTGCCAGCACCATACAGGGGGAGAGTTATTCACCCCTCCACTTT. This codes for CASTIQGESYSPLHF. The chain recombines TRBV6-1 with TRBJ1-6, with 8 positions matching TRBD1. The ends lost 7 bases at V and 8 bases at J; junction bases unmatched: 10. The CDR3 is 15 residues long. Germline CDR1 MNHNS, CDR2 SASEGT.

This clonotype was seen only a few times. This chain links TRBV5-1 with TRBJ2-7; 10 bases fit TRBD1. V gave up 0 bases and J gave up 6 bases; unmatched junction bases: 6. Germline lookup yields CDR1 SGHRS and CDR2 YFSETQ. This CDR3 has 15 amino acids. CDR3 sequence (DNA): TGCGCCAGCAGCTTGGATTCCGGGACAGGGGTCGAGCAGTACTTC. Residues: CASSLDSGTGVEQYF.

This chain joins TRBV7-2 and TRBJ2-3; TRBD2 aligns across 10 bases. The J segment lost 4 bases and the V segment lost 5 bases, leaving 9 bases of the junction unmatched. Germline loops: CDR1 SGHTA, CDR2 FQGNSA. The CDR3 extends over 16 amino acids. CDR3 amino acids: CASSLLSGRAADTQYF. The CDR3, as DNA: TGTGCCAGCAGCCTCCTGAGCGGGAGGGCCGCAGATACGCAGTATTTT.

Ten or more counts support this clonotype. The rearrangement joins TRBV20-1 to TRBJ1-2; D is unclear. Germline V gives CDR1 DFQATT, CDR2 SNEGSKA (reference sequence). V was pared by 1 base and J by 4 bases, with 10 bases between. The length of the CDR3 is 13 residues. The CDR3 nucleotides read TGCAGTGCTAGAGTTCCAGGTGTCTATGGCTACACCTTC. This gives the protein CSARVPGVYGYTF.

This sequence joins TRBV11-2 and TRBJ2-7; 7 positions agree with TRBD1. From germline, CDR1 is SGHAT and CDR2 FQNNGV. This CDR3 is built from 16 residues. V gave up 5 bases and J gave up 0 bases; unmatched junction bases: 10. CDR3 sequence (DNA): TGTGCCAGCAGCCAGGGGGTCTACAGACCCTCCTACGAGCAGTACTTC. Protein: CASSQGVYRPSYEQYF.

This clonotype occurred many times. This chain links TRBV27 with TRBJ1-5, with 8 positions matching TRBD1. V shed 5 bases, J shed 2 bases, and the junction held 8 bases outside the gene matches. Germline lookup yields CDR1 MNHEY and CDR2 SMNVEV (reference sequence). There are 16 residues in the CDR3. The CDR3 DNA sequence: TGTGCCAGCAGTCCCCGACAGGGGCAAGGCAATCAGCCCCAGCATTTT. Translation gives CASSPRQGQGNQPQHF.

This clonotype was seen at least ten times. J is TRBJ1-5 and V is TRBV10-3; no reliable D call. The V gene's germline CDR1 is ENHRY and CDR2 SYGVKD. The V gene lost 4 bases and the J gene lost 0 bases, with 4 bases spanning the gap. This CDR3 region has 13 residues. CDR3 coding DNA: TGTGCCATCAGTGCTGATAGCAATCAGCCCCAGCATTTT. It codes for CAISADSNQPQHF.

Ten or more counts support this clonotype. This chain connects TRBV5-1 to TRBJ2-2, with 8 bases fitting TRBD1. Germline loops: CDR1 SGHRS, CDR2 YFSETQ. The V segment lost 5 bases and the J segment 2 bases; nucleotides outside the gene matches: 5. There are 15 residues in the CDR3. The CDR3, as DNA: TGCGCCAGCAGTAAAGGACAGGGAAACACCGGGGAGCTGTTTTTT. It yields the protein CASSKGQGNTGELFF.

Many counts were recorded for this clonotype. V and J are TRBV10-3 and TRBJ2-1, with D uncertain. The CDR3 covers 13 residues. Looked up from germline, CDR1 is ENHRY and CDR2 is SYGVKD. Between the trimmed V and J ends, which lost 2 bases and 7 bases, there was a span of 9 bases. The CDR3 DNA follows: TGTGCCATCAGTGAGATCGGGTCGAATGAGCAGTTCTTC. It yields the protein CAISEIGSNEQFF.

The CDR3: CASSLGTQGRRDTQYF. The CDR3 DNA sequence: TGTGCCAGCAGCCTGGGAACCCAGGGAAGGAGGGATACGCAGTATTTT. The chain couples TRBV5-8 to TRBJ2-3; either TRBD1 or TRBD2 may fit D (5 bases each). With 4 bases removed from V and 6 bases from J, the gap between germline ends came to 21 bases. The CDR3 has 16 amino acids. Germline V gene data show CDR1 as SGHTS and CDR2 as YDEGEE. Using reference TRBV5-8 and TRBJ2-3 for the parts outside the CDR3, the full variable domain is EAGVTQSPTHLIKTRGQQATLRCSPISGHTSVYWYQQALGLGLQFLLWYDEGEERNRGNFPPRFSGRQFPNYSSELNVNALELEDSALYLCASSLGTQGRRDTQYFGPGTRLTVL.